Below, 26 T cell receptor beta chains from the same sample are listed, as sequenced in a study of control samples from healthy donors and cancer patients. The repertoire was sequenced with immunoSEQ multiplex PCR; TCRdb's copy has only in-frame clones and lacks some. The sample yields 150,000 or so clones, around 94% seen once. The sample consisted of PBMCs. The receptors here all came from a man aged 60-69 years with colorectal cancer.

The chain has TRBV7-9 and TRBJ1-1, with a weak D call TRBD1 (6 bases). The V gene lost 8 bases and the J gene lost 1 base, with 11 bases spanning the gap. The CDR3 extends over 13 amino acids. CDR1 is SEHNR, CDR2 FQNEAQ, per germline (reference sequence). Here the CDR3 reads CASQQGENTEAFF. The CDR3 nucleotides are TGTGCCAGCCAACAGGGAGAGAACACTGAAGCTTTCTTT.

The gene calls are TRBV10-3 and TRBJ1-2, with D unclear. The V gene lost 2 bases and the J gene lost 5 bases, with 6 bases spanning the gap. The germline gives CDR1 ENHRY, CDR2 SYGVKD. The CDR3 totals 12 residues. The CDR3 DNA is TGTGCCATCAGTGAGGCAGCTTATGGCTACACCTTC. This translates into CAISEAAYGYTF.

Here the CDR3 DNA reads TGTGCCAGCAGCTTAGGGACAGGGGGTTGGCACAATGAGCAGTTCTTC. Its protein is CASSLGTGGWHNEQFF. The rearrangement links TRBV11-3 to TRBJ2-1, with TRBD1 identical over 10 bases. Per the germline V gene, CDR1 is SGHNT and CDR2 is YENEEA. The V and J ends lost 1 base and 5 bases, in that order; junction bases with no gene match: 5. The CDR3 spans 16 residues.

The chain links TRBV6-2 or TRBV6-3 to TRBJ2-7, with D possibly being TRBD2 (7 bases). V lost 2 bases and J lost 0, with 14 bases in between. The V gene's germline CDR1 is MNHEY and CDR2 SVGEGT. This CDR3 comprises 16 residues. CDR3 bases: TGTGCCAGCAGTTACGGGGAGGGGGTCAGCTCCTACGAGCAGTACTTC. It codes for CASSYGEGVSSYEQYF.

This chain links TRBV18 with TRBJ1-3; the D gene is possibly TRBD1 (5 bases). Germline V lookup: CDR1 KGHSH, CDR2 LQKENI. Trimming removed 3 bases from V and 0 bases from J, with 9 bases in between. The CDR3 contains 15 residues. CDR3 bases: TGTGCCAGCTCACCTTCCACAGGCTCTGGAAACACCATATATTTT. Protein sequence: CASSPSTGSGNTIYF.

The chain joins TRBV11-2 to TRBJ2-3, with 7 nucleotides matching TRBD2. From germline, CDR1 is SGHAT and CDR2 FQNNGV. J lost 0 bases, V lost 6 bases, and 6 bases had no gene match. This CDR3 contains 15 residues. CDR3 amino acids: CASRRGGVSTDTQYF. Written as DNA, the CDR3 is TGTGCCAGCAGGCGTGGGGGGGTTAGCACAGATACGCAGTATTTT.

The V and J genes are TRBV19 and TRBJ2-3; D is ambiguous. From germline, CDR1 is LNHDA and CDR2 SQIVND (reference sequence). This CDR3 has 15 amino acids. Trimming removed 4 bases from V and 0 bases from J, with 11 bases in between. CDR3 sequence (DNA): TGTGCCAGTAGTACTCGGTACGTAAGCACAGATACGCAGTATTTT. This sequence encodes CASSTRYVSTDTQYF.

This chain connects TRBV27 to TRBJ2-6; 7 bases are shared with TRBD2. The CDR3 length is 18 residues. J lost 2 bases, V lost 5 bases, and 12 bases had no gene match. From germline, CDR1 is MNHEY and CDR2 SMNVEV (reference sequence). The CDR3 is CASSLGGSWVTGANVLTF. The CDR3 DNA reads as TGTGCCAGCAGTCTGGGAGGGAGTTGGGTTACTGGGGCCAACGTCCTGACTTTC.

V usage is TRBV27 and J usage is TRBJ2-5, with 8 nucleotides matching TRBD1. The CDR3 contains 16 residues. Per the germline V gene, CDR1 is MNHEY and CDR2 is SMNVEV (reference sequence). With V trimmed by 3 bases and J by 2 bases, 8 bases remained unmatched. The CDR3 loop reads CASSFHGTGLQETQYF. The DNA for the CDR3 is TGTGCCAGCAGTTTTCACGGGACAGGATTACAAGAGACCCAGTACTTC.

This clone has just one count. This sequence joins TRBV25-1 and TRBJ1-4; no clear D gene. The V gene's germline CDR1 is MGHDK and CDR2 SYGVNS. The CDR3 consists of 18 residues. V gave up 1 base and J gave up 8 bases, with 23 bases separating them. The CDR3 DNA is TGTGCCAGCAGTGAATCCCCTTTGGACGGTACGAGGGTAGAAAAACTGTTTTTT. It encodes CASSESPLDGTRVEKLFF.

The gene calls are TRBV7-2 and TRBJ1-1, with a weak D call TRBD1 (5 bases). Germline values: CDR1 SGHTA, CDR2 FQGNSA. The CDR3 consists of 14 residues. Trimming left V 1 base short and J 0 bases short, with 6 bases between. This CDR3 is CASSLGQLNTEAFF. CDR3 DNA sequence: TGTGCCAGCAGCTTAGGACAGCTGAACACTGAAGCTTTCTTT. The entire variable domain, with the rest obtained from reference TRBV7-2 and TRBJ1-1, is as follows: GAGVSQSPSNKVTEKGKDVELRCDPISGHTALYWYRQSLGQGLEFLIYFQGNSAPDKSGLPSDRFSAERTGGSVSTLTIQRTQQEDSAVYLCASSLGQLNTEAFFGQGTRLTVV.

The chain recombines TRBV7-2 with TRBJ2-3; possible D gene TRBD2, 5 bases. The CDR3 sequence is 17 residues long. Germline-derived CDR1 and CDR2 are SGHTA and FQGNSA. The germline V and J ends were trimmed by 4 bases and 1 base, with 18 bases remaining between them. This chain's CDR3 is CASSSQSRGGRTDTQYF. In nucleotides, the CDR3 is TGTGCCAGCAGCTCTCAATCGCGCGGCGGGCGCACAGATACGCAGTATTTT.

The chain combines TRBV3-1 (or the pseudogene TRBV3-2) with TRBJ1-6; D is perhaps TRBD1 (5 bases). V was trimmed by 11 bases and J by 6 bases, leaving 14 bases between them. CDR1 is LGHDT, CDR2 YNNKEL, per germline (reference sequence). There are 13 residues in the CDR3. The CDR3 spells CAAGQGVNSPLHF. CDR3 nucleotide sequence: TGTGCCGCGGGGCAGGGTGTTAATTCACCCCTCCACTTT.

The J gene is TRBJ2-1, the V gene TRBV2; 14 bases match TRBD2. CDR3 length equals 18 residues. Trimming cost V 0 bases and J 7 bases; bases outside gene matches: 8. Germline V CDR1 and CDR2: SNHLY, FYNNEI. The CDR3 here is CASSEARRLAGGLNEQFF. CDR3 coding DNA: TGTGCCAGCAGTGAAGCGAGGCGACTAGCGGGGGGGTTAAATGAGCAGTTCTTC.

The table lists this clone with a count of one. The chain couples TRBV2 to TRBJ1-3, with D unresolved. Germline CDR1 and CDR2: SNHLY and FYNNEI. V gave up 8 bases and J gave up 0 bases, with 20 bases separating them. CDR3 length: 17 amino acids. The DNA for the CDR3 is TGTGCCAGCTCTGAACGGACCGGGTCAAACTCTGGAAACACCATATATTTT. As protein: CASSERTGSNSGNTIYF.

This chain uses TRBV7-2 with TRBJ2-2; D is possibly TRBD1 (5 bases). Trimming took off 6 bases at V and 1 base at J, with 9 bases between the two ends. CDR3 length: 14 amino acids. CDR1 is SGHTA, CDR2 FQGNSA, per germline. This chain's CDR3 is CASRDRGNTGELFF. The CDR3 nucleotides read TGTGCCAGCAGAGATAGGGGGAACACCGGGGAGCTGTTTTTT.

The chain has TRBV28 and TRBJ1-3; perhaps TRBD1 as D (5 bases). Per germline, CDR1 MDHEN and CDR2 SYDVKM. V lost 7 bases and J lost 8, with 15 bases in between. This CDR3 is built from 13 residues. CDR3 sequence (DNA): TGTGCCAGCACCGGGGGACCTGCGGACACCATATATTTT. Translation gives CASTGGPADTIYF.

The gene calls are TRBV5-1 and TRBJ2-1; TRBD1 matches at 9 bases. There are 14 residues in the CDR3. Trimming at V came to 4 bases and at J to 8 bases, leaving 7 bases not matched to a gene. Germline values: CDR1 SGHRS, CDR2 YFSETQ. CDR3 nucleotides: TGCGCCAGCAGCGTGACAGGGGGAGGGGATGAGCAGTTCTTC. As protein: CASSVTGGGDEQFF.

This chain uses TRBV2 with TRBJ2-7, with D uncertain. Trimming cost V 6 bases and J 2 bases, with 11 bases left between them. The CDR3 is 13 residues long. CDR1 and CDR2 from the germline V gene are SNHLY and FYNNEI. The chain's CDR3 is CASRSRTAYEQYF. The DNA for the CDR3 is TGTGCCAGCAGAAGCCGGACGGCCTACGAGCAGTACTTC.

The chain joins TRBV5-1 to TRBJ1-2; D is unclear. CDR1 is SGHRS and CDR2 is YFSETQ in the germline V gene. Trimming pared 5 bases from V and 4 bases from J, leaving 24 bases between. The CDR3 consists of 17 residues. CDR3 in amino acids: CASRTGASAELPYGYTF. The CDR3 DNA is TGCGCCAGCAGAACGGGTGCGTCAGCGGAACTCCCCTATGGCTACACCTTC.

This clone was seen a few times. The rearrangement uses TRBV30 and TRBJ1-6, with no clear D. The length of the CDR3 is 14 residues. Germline lookup yields CDR1 GTSNPN and CDR2 SVGIG (reference sequence). The V gene lost 7 bases and the J gene lost 3 bases, with 13 bases spanning the gap. CDR3 sequence: CASRTALYNSPLHF. CDR3 in DNA: TGTGCCTCCAGGACGGCTCTCTATAATTCACCCCTCCACTTT.

The V gene is TRBV27, the J gene TRBJ1-2; 7 positions agree with TRBD1. The CDR3 spans 15 residues. V was clipped by 3 bases and J by 5 bases; unmatched bases: 9. CDR1 is MNHEY and CDR2 is SMNVEV in the germline V gene (reference sequence). CDR3 sequence: CASSLGKGARYGYTF. CDR3 in DNA: TGTGCCAGCAGTTTGGGCAAGGGGGCACGGTATGGCTACACCTTC.

The CDR3 DNA follows: TGTGCCAGCAGAGAGGCGGGGGAGACCCAGTACTTC. Translation gives CASREAGETQYF. V and J are TRBV7-2 and TRBJ2-5; possible D gene TRBD2, 6 bases. The germline gives CDR1 SGHTA, CDR2 FQGNSA. V lost 6 bases to trimming and J lost 5 bases, with 10 bases between them. The length of the CDR3 is 12 residues.

The rearrangement uses TRBV19 and TRBJ2-5, with 7 positions matching TRBD2. This CDR3 spans 15 amino acids. Germline CDR1 and CDR2: LNHDA and SQIVND (reference sequence). Trimming took 3 bases from V and 5 from J; bases not matched to a gene: 9. The CDR3 reads CASSMGLAVWETQYF. The DNA of the CDR3 is TGTGCCAGTAGTATGGGGCTAGCGGTGTGGGAGACCCAGTACTTC.

The V and J genes are TRBV27 and TRBJ1-1, with D perhaps matching TRBD1 (5 bases). Germline V gene sequence: CDR1 MNHEY, CDR2 SMNVEV (reference sequence). The ends were cut back, 3 bases at V and 10 bases at J, with 15 bases in the middle. The CDR3 loop spans 13 amino acids. CDR3 loop: CASSLGPPDGAFF. The CDR3 bases are TGTGCCAGCAGTTTGGGGCCCCCCGATGGAGCTTTCTTT.

The gene calls are TRBV3-1 (or the pseudogene TRBV3-2) and TRBJ1-4, with 8 nucleotides matching TRBD1. The CDR3 contains 15 residues. The V gene's germline CDR1 is LGHDT and CDR2 YNNKEL (reference sequence). V gave up 0 bases and J gave up 5 bases; unmatched junction bases: 2. CDR3 sequence reads: CASSQDGTGNEKLFF. The CDR3 DNA reads as TGTGCCAGCAGCCAAGATGGGACAGGAAATGAAAAACTGTTTTTT.